This T cell receptor (beta chain) was captured in a study of glioma-infiltrating T cells after dendritic cell vaccination. Whole-study findings and limits: Complete blood and tumor specimen sets were limited to few patients.

Isocitrate dehydrogenase mutation was absent in all glioblastoma patients. PBMC sampling occurred before vaccination, two weeks after the third dose, and at progression. The germline V gene encodes CDR1 SGHAT and CDR2 FQNNGV. V lost 4 bases to trimming and J lost 1 base, with 10 bases between them. This CDR3 spans 14 amino acids. On this clone itself: The antigen is undetermined.

The assay was immunoSEQ multiplex PCR, and TCRdb's table has in-frame clones only and misses some. This table holds 55,000 to 75,000 clones, roughly 79% found once. V usage is TRBV11-2 and J usage is TRBJ1-1; no definite D call. The receptor's source is a human donor with glioblastoma. The sequences come from blood, collected before dendritic cell vaccination. Here the CDR3 reads CASSSPRGNTEAFF. The CDR3 nucleotides read TGTGCCAGCAGCTCTCCCCGGGGGAACACTGAAGCTTTCTTT.